A selection of T cell receptor beta chains follows, all from one sample in a study of T cells expressing NK-cell markers. From its re-call of the 5' RACE reads, TCRdb lists each CDR3 protein once, without DNA. The listing records 300,000 or so distinct CDR3 sequences. Sequenced sample: blood T cells: a sorted CD56 or NKG2C T cell subset, CD4+ or CD8+ T cells, or bulk PBMC T cells (not recorded which). These TCRs come from a woman aged 18-70 years in good health. CDR3s include the opening cysteine and the closing phenylalanine or tryptophan.

>15|TRBJ2-5|TRBV7-2
CASSLATGFPETQYF
>15|TRBJ2-1|TRBV12-3/TRBV12-4
CASRLTGGPYNEQFF
>16|TRBJ2-6|TRBV6-2/TRBV6-3
CASSFSDGSGANVLTF
>13|TRBJ1-5|TRBV12-3/TRBV12-4
CASSLYRAQPQHF
>13|TRBJ2-1|TRBV29-1
CSVVPSSYNEQFF
>13|TRBJ2-7|TRBV20-1
CSAGPPNGYEQYF
>13|TRBJ2-3|TRBV9
CASSRGRTDTQYF
>15|TRBJ2-3|TRBV7-2
CASSLEGTLGDTQYF
>13|TRBJ1-6|TRBV12-3/TRBV12-4
CASSLGGNSPLHF
>13|TRBJ2-4|TRBV5-5
CASSLGGTSLQYF
>15|TRBJ1-4|TRBV5-4
CASRRAGTANEKLFF
>15|TRBJ1-2|TRBV5-5
CASSPAPAVSYGYTF